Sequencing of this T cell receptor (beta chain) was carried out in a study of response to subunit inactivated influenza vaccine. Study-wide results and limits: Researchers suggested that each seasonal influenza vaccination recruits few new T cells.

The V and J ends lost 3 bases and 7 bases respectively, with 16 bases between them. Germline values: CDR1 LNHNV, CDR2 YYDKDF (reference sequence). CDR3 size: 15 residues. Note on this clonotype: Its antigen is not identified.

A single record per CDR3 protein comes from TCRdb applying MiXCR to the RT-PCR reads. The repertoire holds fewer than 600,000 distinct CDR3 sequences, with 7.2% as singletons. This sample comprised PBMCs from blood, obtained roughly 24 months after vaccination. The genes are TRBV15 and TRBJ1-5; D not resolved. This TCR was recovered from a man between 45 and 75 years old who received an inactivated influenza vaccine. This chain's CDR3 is CATSSGLNLEQPQHF. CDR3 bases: TGTGCCACCAGCAGTGGACTAAACTTAGAACAGCCCCAGCATTTT. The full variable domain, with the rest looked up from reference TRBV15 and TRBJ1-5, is DAMVIQNPRYQVTQFGKPVTLSCSQTLNHNVMYWYQQKSSQAPKLLFHYYDKDFNNEADTPDNFQSRRPNTSFCFLDIRSPGLGDTAMYLCATSSGLNLEQPQHFGDGTRLSIL.